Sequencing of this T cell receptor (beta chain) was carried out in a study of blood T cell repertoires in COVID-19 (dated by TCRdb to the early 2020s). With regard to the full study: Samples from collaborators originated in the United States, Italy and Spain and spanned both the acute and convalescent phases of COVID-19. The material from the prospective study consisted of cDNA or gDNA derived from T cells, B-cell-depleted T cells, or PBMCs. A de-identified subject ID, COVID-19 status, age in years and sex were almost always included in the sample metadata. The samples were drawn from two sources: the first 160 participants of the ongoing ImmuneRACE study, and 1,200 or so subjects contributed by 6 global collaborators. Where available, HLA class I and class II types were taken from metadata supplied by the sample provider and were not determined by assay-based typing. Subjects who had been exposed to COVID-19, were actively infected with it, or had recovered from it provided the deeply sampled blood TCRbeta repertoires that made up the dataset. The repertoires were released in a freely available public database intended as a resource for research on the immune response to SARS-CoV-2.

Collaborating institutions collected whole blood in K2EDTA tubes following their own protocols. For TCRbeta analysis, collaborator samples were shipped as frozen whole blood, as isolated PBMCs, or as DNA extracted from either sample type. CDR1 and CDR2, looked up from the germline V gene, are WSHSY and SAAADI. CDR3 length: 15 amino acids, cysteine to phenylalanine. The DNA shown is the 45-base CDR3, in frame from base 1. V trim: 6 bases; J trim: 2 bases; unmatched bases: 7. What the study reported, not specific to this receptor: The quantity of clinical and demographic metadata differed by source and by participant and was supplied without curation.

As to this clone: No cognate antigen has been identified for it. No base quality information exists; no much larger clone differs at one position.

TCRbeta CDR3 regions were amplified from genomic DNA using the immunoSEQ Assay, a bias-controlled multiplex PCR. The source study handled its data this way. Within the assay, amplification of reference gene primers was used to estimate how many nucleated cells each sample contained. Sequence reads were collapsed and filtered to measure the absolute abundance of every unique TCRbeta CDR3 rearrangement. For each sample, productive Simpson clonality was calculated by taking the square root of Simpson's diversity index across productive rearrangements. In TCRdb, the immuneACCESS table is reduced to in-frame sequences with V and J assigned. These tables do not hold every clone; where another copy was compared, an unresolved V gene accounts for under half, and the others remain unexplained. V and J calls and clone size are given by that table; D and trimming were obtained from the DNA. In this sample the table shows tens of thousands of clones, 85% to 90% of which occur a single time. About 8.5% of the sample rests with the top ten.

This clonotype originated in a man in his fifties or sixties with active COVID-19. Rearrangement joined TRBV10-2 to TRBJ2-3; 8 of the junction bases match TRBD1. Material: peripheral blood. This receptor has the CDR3 CASRKTGATTDTQYF. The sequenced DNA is TGCGCCAGCAGGAAGACAGGGGCCACCACAGATACGCAGTATTTT.